Listed here are 24 T cell receptor beta chains from one sample, sequenced in a study of post-analysis software for immune sequencing data (dated by TCRdb to the mid-2010s). What the study reported, not specific to this receptor: Significantly higher frequencies in patients than in controls were found for roughly 5 TRBV segments, including TRBV5-6, TRBV5-1 and TRBV20-1.

Library preparation employed PCR. The data were produced on an Illumina HiSeq 2500. Unique molecular identifiers were incorporated into TCR beta cDNA libraries to reduce PCR and sequencing biases. TCRdb reran the public reads through fastp at Q25 and MiXCR, keeping productive beta chains. Rows matching on CDR3 protein sequence are summarized as one entry with the most common DNA and genes. This sample comprises about 460,000 distinct CDR3 sequences, roughly 45% of them detected only once. The top ten hold roughly 12% of the sample. These receptors have no identified antigens. The sequencing sample was made of blood. These receptors came from a girl aged 10-17 years with multiple sclerosis.

This clonotype was recorded a few times. The chain couples TRBV20-1 to TRBJ1-1, with D possibly being TRBD1 (6 bases). The V end was cut by 4 bases, the J end by 0 bases, with 9 bases between. This CDR3 is 13 amino acids long. Germline loops: CDR1 DFQATT, CDR2 SNEGSKA (reference sequence). The CDR3 DNA reads as TGCAGTGCTACAACAGGGATGAACACTGAAGCTTTCTTT. This encodes CSATTGMNTEAFF.

The genes are TRBV28 and TRBJ2-6; possible D gene TRBD1, 6 bases. This CDR3 has 17 amino acids. Per the germline V gene, CDR1 is MDHEN and CDR2 is SYDVKM. V was trimmed by 4 bases and J by 1 base, leaving 14 bases between them. The CDR3, as DNA: TGTGCCAGCAGTTCCAACAACAGGGTTTCTGGGGCCAACGTCCTGACTTTC. This sequence encodes CASSSNNRVSGANVLTF.

The chain joins TRBV9 to TRBJ2-7; D might be TRBD1 (6 bases). Between the trimmed V and J ends, which lost 0 bases and 6 bases, there was a span of 16 bases. The CDR3 extends over 15 amino acids. Germline V gene lookup returns CDR1 SGDLS and CDR2 YYNGEE. The CDR3 nucleotides read TGTGCCAGCAGCGTAGATCACAGGGCGGAGAGCGAGCAGTACTTC. It is translated as CASSVDHRAESEQYF.

The V gene is TRBV7-9, the J gene TRBJ2-5; a possible D gene is TRBD1 (5 bases). CDR3 length: 14 amino acids. The ends were cut back, 3 bases at V and 1 base at J, with 9 bases in the middle. The germline CDR1 and CDR2 sequences are SEHNR and FQNEAQ (reference sequence). DNA of the CDR3: TGTGCCAGCAGCTTTGGACACCGCCAAGAGACCCAGTACTTC. This encodes CASSFGHRQETQYF.

J is TRBJ1-2 and V is TRBV29-1, with D uncertain. CDR3 length: 12 amino acids. Trimming stripped 5 bases from V and 2 bases from J, with 9 bases between. Germline V gene lookup returns CDR1 SQVTM and CDR2 ANQGSEA. The CDR3 coding sequence is TGCAGCGTTAGTGGGAGCAACTATGGCTACACCTTC. Amino acids: CSVSGSNYGYTF.

This clonotype was seen a few times. V usage is TRBV7-3 and J usage is TRBJ2-6; either TRBD1 or TRBD2 may supply D (5 bases each). Trimming stripped 5 bases from V and 3 bases from J, with 17 bases between. The CDR3 extends over 17 amino acids. The V gene's germline CDR1 is SGHTA and CDR2 FQGTGA. The CDR3 spells CASSLKGIGGGANVLTF. CDR3 DNA sequence: TGTGCCAGCAGCCTCAAGGGTATTGGGGGTGGGGCCAACGTCCTGACTTTC.

The gene calls are TRBV25-1 and TRBJ1-2; possible D gene TRBD1, 6 bases. Germline values: CDR1 MGHDK, CDR2 SYGVNS. Trimming removed 6 bases at V and 3 bases at J, with 17 bases between. The CDR3 runs to 15 residues. The CDR3 coding sequence is TGTGCCAGCAGCGCAGGTCGGGGGGCATACTATGGCTACACCTTC. This gives the protein CASSAGRGAYYGYTF.

The chain links TRBV20-1 to TRBJ1-2; 7 bases align to TRBD1. The CDR3 has 14 amino acids. From germline, CDR1 is DFQATT and CDR2 SNEGSKA (reference sequence). The V and J ends lost 4 bases and 3 bases, in that order; junction bases with no gene match: 8. DNA for the CDR3: TGCAGTGCTACCCGACAGGGACGGGACTATGGCTACACCTTC. Amino acids: CSATRQGRDYGYTF.

There are a few counts of this clonotype. V usage is TRBV25-1 and J usage is TRBJ2-5, with 11 bases lining up with TRBD1. CDR3 length: 17 amino acids. J gave up 2 bases and V 4 bases, and 9 bases lay outside the gene matches. Germline CDR1 and CDR2: MGHDK and SYGVNS. This chain's CDR3 is CASSADRGPLKQETQYF. The CDR3 region has the DNA TGTGCCAGCAGTGCGGACAGGGGGCCTTTGAAACAAGAGACCCAGTACTTC.

The V gene is TRBV7-9, the J gene TRBJ2-4; TRBD1 might be the D (5 bases). From germline, CDR1 is SEHNR and CDR2 FQNEAQ (reference sequence). Trimming cost V 4 bases and J 0 bases, with 13 bases left between them. The CDR3 is 16 amino acids. CDR3 in amino acids: CASSSTRQLAKNIQYF. The CDR3 DNA is TGTGCCAGCAGCTCCACGCGACAGCTAGCCAAAAACATTCAGTACTTC.

The chain couples TRBV21-1 to TRBJ2-4; TRBD1, the D gene given by the table, was not confirmed from the DNA. TRBJ2-5 matches the DNA end more closely, so the J call is doubtful. TRBV21-1 is described as a pseudogene. The CDR3 length is 15 residues. The CDR3 sequence is CASTQETGKEKTQYF. In nucleotides, the CDR3 is TGTGCCAGCACCCAGGAGACAGGGAAGGAAAAGACCCAGTACTTC.

The chain carries TRBV28 and TRBJ2-3; 9 bases match TRBD2. Germline V gives CDR1 MDHEN, CDR2 SYDVKM. J was trimmed by 5 bases and V by 6 bases; bases with no gene match: 12. CDR3 length: 16 residues. CDR3 coding DNA: TGTGCCAGCAGCACTGGCGGGAGGGCCGGAATAGATACGCAGTATTTT. It specifies CASSTGGRAGIDTQYF. The entire variable domain, with the rest obtained from reference TRBV28 and TRBJ2-3, is as follows: DVKVTQSSRYLVKRTGEKVFLECVQDMDHENMFWYRQDPGLGLRLIYFSYDVKMKEKGDIPEGYSVSREKKERFSLILESASTNQTSMYLCASSTGGRAGIDTQYFGPGTRLTVL.

V gene TRBV7-9 combines with J gene TRBJ1-2, with TRBD1 matching 11 bases. Germline V lookup: CDR1 SEHNR, CDR2 FQNEAQ (reference sequence). The CDR3 is 15 residues long. V shed 5 bases and J 5 bases; nucleotides not matched to a gene: 7. The CDR3, as DNA: TGTGCCAGCAGCGGACAGGGGGCGCGTCGGTATGGCTACACCTTC. Its translation: CASSGQGARRYGYTF.

This clonotype was found once. The chain is built from TRBV10-3 and TRBJ2-1; 8 positions match TRBD2. CDR3 length: 16 amino acids. V dropped 2 bases and J dropped 9; count of bases not matched to a gene: 12. The germline V gene encodes CDR1 ENHRY and CDR2 SYGVKD. CDR3 region: CAISEKSGTRGFEQFF. CDR3 in DNA: TGTGCCATCAGTGAGAAATCCGGGACTAGGGGCTTTGAGCAGTTCTTC.

CDR3 coding DNA: TGCGCCAGCAGCTTGGCCAAGGCTACAAGTGAGCAGTTCTTC. Translating gives CASSLAKATSEQFF. The V and J genes are TRBV5-1 and TRBJ2-1; D is undetermined. From germline, CDR1 is SGHRS and CDR2 YFSETQ. V lost 0 bases, J lost 9 bases, and 13 bases lay in between. This CDR3 is built from 14 residues.

This clonotype has more than one count but fewer than ten. The rearrangement joins TRBV14 to TRBJ1-1; no firm D call. This CDR3 spans 15 amino acids. V was pared by 3 bases and J by 0 bases, with 11 bases between. CDR1 SGHDN and CDR2 FVKESK come from the germline V gene. The CDR3 protein is CASSHRAPMNTEAFF. The CDR3 DNA sequence: TGTGCCAGCAGCCATAGGGCCCCCATGAACACTGAAGCTTTCTTT.

This rearrangement joins TRBV20-1 to TRBJ2-3; D gene unclear. V gave up 3 bases and J gave up 3 bases, with 4 bases separating them. Germline-derived CDR1 and CDR2 are DFQATT and SNEGSKA (reference sequence). The CDR3 consists of 11 residues. Written as DNA, the CDR3 is TGCAGTGCTAGCGAGACAGATACGCAGTATTTT. Translated, it gives CSASETDTQYF.

Comments on this clonotype: At one end, the junction sequence differs from germline, possibly due to a read error. The genes are TRBV4-2 and TRBJ2-3, with D unresolved. The CDR3 spans 13 residues. CDR1 is LGHNA, CDR2 YNFKEQ, per germline. Written as DNA, the CDR3 is TGTGCCAGCAACCAAGTCTCAGGAGATACGCAGTATTTT. It yields the protein CASNQVSGDTQYF.

The chain employs TRBV12-3 or TRBV12-4 and TRBJ2-3, with D perhaps given as TRBD1 or TRBD2 (6 bases each). This CDR3 spans 15 amino acids. With 9 bases removed from V and 3 bases from J, the gap between germline ends came to 19 bases. CDR3 DNA: TGTGCCAGTCGGGGGCGCACGGGATCGACAGATACGCAGTATTTT. Its protein product is CASRGRTGSTDTQYF.

This clonotype occurred once. The chain carries TRBV5-4 and TRBJ2-3; D is ambiguous. Germline CDR1 SGHNT, CDR2 YYREEE (reference sequence). There are 13 residues in the CDR3. Trimming removed 4 bases from V and 1 base from J, with 7 bases in between. This chain's CDR3 is CASSPPRTDTQYF. The CDR3 nucleotides are TGTGCCAGCAGCCCACCTCGCACAGATACGCAGTATTTT.

The chain is built from TRBV27 and TRBJ2-7, with TRBD2 matching 10 bases. This CDR3 is 17 amino acids long. V lost 5 bases to trimming and J lost 3 bases; unmatched junction nucleotides: 13. The V gene's germline CDR1 is MNHEY and CDR2 SMNVEV (reference sequence). The CDR3 loop reads CASSILPGAGGVYEQYF. The CDR3 nucleotides read TGTGCCAGCAGTATCCTCCCAGGAGCGGGGGGGGTCTACGAGCAGTACTTC.

This clonotype was detected a few times. The rearrangement uses TRBV7-9 and TRBJ1-2; D perhaps matches TRBD1 (6 bases). Germline V gene sequence: CDR1 SEHNR, CDR2 FQNEAQ (reference sequence). The CDR3 sequence is 15 residues long. Trimming stripped 5 bases from V and 2 bases from J, with 15 bases between. Written as DNA, the CDR3 is TGTGCCAGCAGCACCCCGGACAGATTCAACTATGGCTACACCTTC. Its translation is CASSTPDRFNYGYTF. The complete variable domain, with remaining parts taken from reference TRBV7-9 and TRBJ1-2, reads DTGVSQNPRHKITKRGQNVTFRCDPISEHNRLYWYRQTLGQGPEFLTYFQNEAQLEKSRLLSDRFSAERPKGSFSTLEIQRTEQGDSAMYLCASSTPDRFNYGYTFGSGTRLTVV.

The chain combines TRBV6-1 with TRBJ2-5; a weak D match, TRBD1 (5 bases). The CDR3 sequence is 15 residues long. The V and J ends lost 1 base and 1 base respectively, with 10 bases between them. The germline CDR1 and CDR2 sequences are MNHNS and SASEGT. This CDR3 reads CASSEGGRAQETQYF. The CDR3, as DNA: TGTGCCAGCAGTGAAGGGGGCAGGGCCCAAGAGACCCAGTACTTC.

This chain links TRBV7-2 with TRBJ2-1; D is uncertain. The length of the CDR3 is 17 residues. V was trimmed by 0 bases and J by 0 bases, leaving 12 bases between them. Germline V gene lookup returns CDR1 SGHTA and CDR2 FQGNSA. The CDR3 DNA reads TGTGCCAGCAGCTTAGCTTGGGTTCTCAGCTCCTACAATGAGCAGTTCTTC. Translating it yields CASSLAWVLSSYNEQFF.